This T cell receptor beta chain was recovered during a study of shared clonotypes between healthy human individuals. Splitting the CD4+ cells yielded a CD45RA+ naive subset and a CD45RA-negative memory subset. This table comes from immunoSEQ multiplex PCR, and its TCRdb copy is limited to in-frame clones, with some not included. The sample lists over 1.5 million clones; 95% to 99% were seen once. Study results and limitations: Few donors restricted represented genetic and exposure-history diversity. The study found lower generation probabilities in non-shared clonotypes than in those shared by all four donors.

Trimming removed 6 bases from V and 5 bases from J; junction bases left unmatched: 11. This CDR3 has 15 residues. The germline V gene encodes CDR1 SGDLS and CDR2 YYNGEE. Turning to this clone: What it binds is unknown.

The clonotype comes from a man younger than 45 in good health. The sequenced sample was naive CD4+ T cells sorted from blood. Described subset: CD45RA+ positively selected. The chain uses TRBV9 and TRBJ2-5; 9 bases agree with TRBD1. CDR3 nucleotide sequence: TGTGCCAGCAATCCCGGACAGGGGTCAGGGGAGACCCAGTACTTC. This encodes CASNPGQGSGETQYF.